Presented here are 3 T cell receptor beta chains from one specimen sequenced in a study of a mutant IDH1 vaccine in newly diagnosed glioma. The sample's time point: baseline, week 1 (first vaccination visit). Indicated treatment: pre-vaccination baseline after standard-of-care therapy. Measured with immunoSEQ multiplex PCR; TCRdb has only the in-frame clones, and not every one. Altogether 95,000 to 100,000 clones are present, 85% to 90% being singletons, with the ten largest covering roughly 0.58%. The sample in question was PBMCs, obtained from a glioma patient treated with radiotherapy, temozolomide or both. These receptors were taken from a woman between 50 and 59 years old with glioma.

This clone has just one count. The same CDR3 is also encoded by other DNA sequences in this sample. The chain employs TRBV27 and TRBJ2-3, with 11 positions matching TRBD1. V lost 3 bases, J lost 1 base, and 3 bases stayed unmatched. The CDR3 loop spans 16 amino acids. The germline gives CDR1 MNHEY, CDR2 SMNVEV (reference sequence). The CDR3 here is CASSFPDRGRTDTQYF. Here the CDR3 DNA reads TGTGCCAGCAGTTTTCCGGACAGGGGGCGCACAGATACGCAGTATTTT.

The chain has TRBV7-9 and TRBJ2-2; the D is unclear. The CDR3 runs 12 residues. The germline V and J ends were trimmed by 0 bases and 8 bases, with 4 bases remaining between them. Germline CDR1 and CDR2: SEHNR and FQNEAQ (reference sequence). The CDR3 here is CASSLALGELFF. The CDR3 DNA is TGTGCCAGCAGCTTAGCCCTTGGGGAGCTGTTTTTT. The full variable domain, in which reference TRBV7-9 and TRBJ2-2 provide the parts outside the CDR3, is DTGVSQNPRHKITKRGQNVTFRCDPISEHNRLYWYRQTLGQGPEFLTYFQNEAQLEKSRLLSDRFSAERPKGSFSTLEIQRTEQGDSAMYLCASSLALGELFFGEGSRLTVL.

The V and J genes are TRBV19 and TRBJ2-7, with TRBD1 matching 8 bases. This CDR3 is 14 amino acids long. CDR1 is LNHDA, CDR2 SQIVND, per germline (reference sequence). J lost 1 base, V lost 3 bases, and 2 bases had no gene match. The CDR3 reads CASSMGDRSYEQYF. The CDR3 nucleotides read TGTGCCAGTAGTATGGGGGACAGGTCCTACGAGCAGTACTTC.